These T cell receptor beta chains were read from a single sample in a study of response to subunit inactivated influenza vaccine. One entry per CDR3 protein, called by TCRdb with MiXCR from the RT-PCR reads. Counted here are about 180,000 distinct CDR3 sequences, 9.5% to 12% occurring once; the ten biggest clones make up about a third. The specimen was CD8+ T cells sorted from PBMCs, collected roughly 24 months after vaccination. Receptors originate from a man between 50 and 70 years old who received an inactivated influenza vaccine. Both conserved end residues are part of each CDR3. The D gene is left open where the match is weak. Some rows mark clone size as missing; the rest say once, few, many or name a class of expanded clone.

d_gene	abundance	v_gene	j_gene	CDR3nt	CDR3aa
.	few	TRBV6-5	TRBJ2-3	TGTGCCAGCAGTTTCGGACGGGCGGGCACAGATACGCAGTATTTT	CASSFGRAGTDTQYF
.	once	TRBV28	TRBJ1-5	TGTGCCAGCCGCCGGGGGTGGGTACCCAATCAGCCCCAGCATTTT	CASRRGWVPNQPQHF
.	.	TRBV5-6	TRBJ2-7	TGTGCCAGCAGCCTGGGGGTTGGGGGAGCAGTATACGAGCAGTACTTC	CASSLGVGGAVYEQYF
.	.	TRBV6-5	TRBJ1-1	TGTGCCAGCAGTTACTCGATGGCAGGGCAAGCTTTCTTT	CASSYSMAGQAFF
TRBD1	few	TRBV9	TRBJ1-1	TGTGCCAGCAGCACCGGACAGGAGGGCACTGAAGCTTTCTTT	CASSTGQEGTEAFF
TRBD2	many	TRBV6-5	TRBJ2-5	TGTGCCAGCAGTTACTCGATGGCGCGGGAGTGGGAGACCCAGTACTTC	CASSYSMAREWETQYF
.	few	TRBV3-1	TRBJ2-1	TGTGCCAGCAGCCAAACGTTGTCAGGCTACAATGAGCAGTTCTTC	CASSQTLSGYNEQFF
.	.	TRBV9	TRBJ1-2	TGTGCCAGCAGCGTATCCACAGGCCTAGCTAACTATGGCTACACCTTC	CASSVSTGLANYGYTF
.	.	TRBV15	TRBJ2-7	TGTGCCACCAGCAGCGAATTGGTCTTAAGCTCCTACGAGCAGTACTTC	CATSSELVLSSYEQYF
.	many	TRBV20-1	TRBJ1-1	TGCAGTGCTAGAGAATGGGTCGCTGAAGCTTTCTTT	CSAREWVAEAFF
TRBD1	.	TRBV20-1	TRBJ2-7	TGCAGTGCTAGTCCCACCCCCGGGACAGAAACCTACGAGCAGTACTTC	CSASPTPGTETYEQYF
.	few	TRBV12-3/TRBV12-4	TRBJ2-7	TGTGCCAGCATGCAGGGATCCAACGAGCAGTACTTC	CASMQGSNEQYF